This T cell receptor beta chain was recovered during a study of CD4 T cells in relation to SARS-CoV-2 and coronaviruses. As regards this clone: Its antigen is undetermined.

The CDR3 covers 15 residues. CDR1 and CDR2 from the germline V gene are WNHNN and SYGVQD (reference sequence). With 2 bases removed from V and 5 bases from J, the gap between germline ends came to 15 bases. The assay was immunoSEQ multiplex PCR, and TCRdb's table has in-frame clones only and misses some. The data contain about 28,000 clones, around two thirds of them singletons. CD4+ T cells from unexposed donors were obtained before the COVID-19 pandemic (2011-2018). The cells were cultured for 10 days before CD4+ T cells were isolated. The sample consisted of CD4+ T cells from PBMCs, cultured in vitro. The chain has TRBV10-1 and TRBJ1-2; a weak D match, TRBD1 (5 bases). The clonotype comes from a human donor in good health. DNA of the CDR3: TGCGCCAGCAGTGAGGAGGCTTCCCAGGGTTATGGCTACACCTTC. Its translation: CASSEEASQGYGYTF.